This passage covers 18 T cell receptor beta chains from one sample sequenced in a study of blood T cells in healthy people across ages. A second PCR of 7 to 11 cycles used a sample-barcoded 5' primer and a J-beta primer mix. TCRdb fed the 5' RACE reads into MiXCR, producing one record per CDR3 protein. The sample holds about a million distinct CDR3 sequences, more than 30% seen once. The sample taken for sequencing was blood. The receptors stem from a man aged 18 to 30 in good health.

With respect to this clonotype: A junction end diverges from the germline sequence, so it may reflect a read error. The chain joins TRBV4-2 to TRBJ1-1; D not resolved. The CDR3 spans 14 residues. Germline V gene lookup returns CDR1 LGHNA and CDR2 YNFKEQ. CDR3 coding DNA: TGTGTCAGCAGCCGACCGCAAATGAACACTGAAGCTTTCTTT. It specifies CVSSRPQMNTEAFF.

This clonotype has a handful of counts. The V and J genes are TRBV10-3 and TRBJ1-1; 7 bases are shared with TRBD1. The CDR3 consists of 14 residues. V gave up 7 bases and J gave up 0 bases; unmatched junction bases: 5. Germline V gene sequence: CDR1 ENHRY, CDR2 SYGVKD. The CDR3 nucleotides are TGTGCCATCAAGTCACAGGGGATGAACACTGAAGCTTTCTTT. It is translated as CAIKSQGMNTEAFF.

V gene TRBV28 combines with J gene TRBJ1-2, with TRBD1 as a possible D gene (5 bases). Germline lookup yields CDR1 MDHEN and CDR2 SYDVKM. The CDR3 totals 15 residues. V was cut by 2 bases and J by 4 bases, with 14 bases left in between. The CDR3 nucleotides read TGTGCCAGCAGTTTAGGCGCCCCAGGGCCCTATGGCTACACCTTC. Translation gives CASSLGAPGPYGYTF.

This clonotype was observed at least ten times. The rearrangement links TRBV5-4 to TRBJ2-5; D is perhaps TRBD2 (6 bases). Trimming removed 3 bases at V and 1 base at J, with 10 bases between. This CDR3 comprises 14 residues. CDR1 is SGHNT and CDR2 is YYREEE in the germline V gene (reference sequence). As DNA, the CDR3 is TGTGCCAGCAGCTCCGAACTAGCCCAAGAGACCCAGTACTTC. Encoded protein: CASSSELAQETQYF. The variable domain in full, completed from reference TRBV5-4 and TRBJ2-5, reads ETGVTQSPTHLIKTRGQQVTLRCSSQSGHNTVSWYQQALGQGPQFIFQYYREEENGRGNFPPRFSGLQFPNYSSELNVNALELDDSALYLCASSSELAQETQYFGPGTRLLVL.

This clonotype was picked up a small number of times. V usage is TRBV18 and J usage is TRBJ2-7; 9 positions agree with TRBD1. The CDR3 consists of 16 residues. Germline V CDR1 and CDR2: KGHSH, LQKENI. V lost 4 bases to trimming and J lost 7 bases; unmatched junction nucleotides: 14. Here the CDR3 DNA reads TGTGCCAGCTCACTACTCTCCGGGACAGGGATAGGTGAGCAGTACTTC. Protein: CASSLLSGTGIGEQYF.

The chain couples TRBV12-3 or TRBV12-4 to TRBJ2-3; tentative D call: TRBD1 (5 bases). The CDR3 is 15 amino acids. Deletions cut 3 bases from V and 2 bases from J, with 12 bases between. The CDR3 sequence is CASSFNRGHTDTQYF. The DNA for the CDR3 is TGTGCCAGCAGTTTTAATAGGGGCCACACAGATACGCAGTATTTT.

The chain carries TRBV6-6 and TRBJ2-3; 7 bases are a match to TRBD1. The CDR3 totals 15 residues. V shed 6 bases, J shed 9 bases, and the junction held 15 bases outside the gene matches. The germline gives CDR1 MNHNY, CDR2 SVGAGI (reference sequence). The CDR3 DNA reads TGTGCCAGCAGCAGGGGGAAGAGGGGGTTTTCCACGCAGTATTTT. Its protein product is CASSRGKRGFSTQYF.

The chain is built from TRBV6-6 and TRBJ1-1, with a tentative D call TRBD1 (5 bases). From germline, CDR1 is MNHNY and CDR2 SVGAGI (reference sequence). V was pared by 3 bases and J by 1 base, with 12 bases between. The CDR3 covers 15 residues. CDR3 sequence: CASSYGDRQNTEAFF. The CDR3 nucleotides are TGTGCCAGCAGTTATGGGGACCGTCAGAACACTGAAGCTTTCTTT.

This clonotype was counted between two and nine times. This chain links TRBV6-6 with TRBJ1-1; 12 bases match TRBD1. Trimming at V came to 5 bases and at J to 9 bases, leaving 10 bases not matched to a gene. CDR1 and CDR2 (germline): MNHNY, SVGAGI (reference sequence). The CDR3 runs 15 residues. The CDR3 nucleotides are TGTGCCAGCAGTGACCGGGACAGGGGGCCACCCCAAGCTTTCTTT. Encoded protein: CASSDRDRGPPQAFF.

This rearrangement joins TRBV10-3 to TRBJ1-6, with 9 nucleotides matching TRBD1. CDR1 ENHRY and CDR2 SYGVKD come from the germline V gene. Germline trimming cut 2 bases from V and 0 bases from J; bases unmatched to any gene: 2. This CDR3 is 17 amino acids long. CDR3 in amino acids: CAISEGTGSSYNSPLHF. The DNA for the CDR3 is TGTGCCATCAGTGAGGGGACAGGGAGCTCCTATAATTCACCCCTCCACTTT.

The V gene is TRBV7-2, the J gene TRBJ1-1; D gene ambiguous. The length of the CDR3 is 15 residues. V was clipped by 4 bases and J by 5 bases, with 17 bases between them. The germline gives CDR1 SGHTA, CDR2 FQGNSA. The CDR3 loop reads CASSSRAGFQTEAFF. CDR3 bases: TGTGCCAGCAGCTCCCGAGCGGGGTTCCAGACTGAAGCTTTCTTT. Full variable domain (outside the CDR3, taken from reference TRBV7-2 and TRBJ1-1): GAGVSQSPSNKVTEKGKDVELRCDPISGHTALYWYRQSLGQGLEFLIYFQGNSAPDKSGLPSDRFSAERTGGSVSTLTIQRTQQEDSAVYLCASSSRAGFQTEAFFGQGTRLTVV.

The rearrangement uses TRBV30 and TRBJ1-5; 10 bases match TRBD1. Germline loops: CDR1 GTSNPN, CDR2 SVGIG (reference sequence). This CDR3 comprises 14 residues. Losses at the gene ends were 0 bases for V and 7 bases for J; bases not matched to a gene: 3. The CDR3 region has the DNA TGTGCCTGGAGTGTACGGGACAGGGGACAGCCCCAGCATTTT. As protein: CAWSVRDRGQPQHF.

The chain combines TRBV4-2 with TRBJ2-3, with 9 bases identical to TRBD2. This CDR3 spans 17 amino acids. Germline CDR1 and CDR2: LGHNA and YNFKEQ. J lost 3 bases, V lost 1 base, and 8 bases had no gene match. This chain's CDR3 is CASSQVSNSGGTDTQYF. CDR3 nucleotides: TGTGCCAGCAGCCAAGTAAGCAACAGCGGGGGGACAGATACGCAGTATTTT.

J is TRBJ1-1 and V is TRBV5-1; 9 positions agree with TRBD1. V was pared by 7 bases and J by 6 bases, with 10 bases of the junction left unmatched. This CDR3 has 14 amino acids. Germline CDR1 and CDR2: SGHRS and YFSETQ. The CDR3 reads CASGSGQGGPEAFF. The CDR3 DNA sequence: TGCGCCAGCGGGTCGGGACAGGGTGGGCCTGAAGCTTTCTTT.

This sequence joins TRBV7-8 and TRBJ2-2; D perhaps matches TRBD2 (6 bases). Germline V gene data show CDR1 as SGHVS and CDR2 as FQNEAQ. The CDR3 extends over 14 amino acids. The V gene lost 5 bases and the J gene lost 6 bases, with 13 bases spanning the gap. CDR3: CASSLSGVAGELFF. The CDR3 nucleotides are TGTGCCAGCAGCCTTTCGGGGGTAGCCGGGGAGCTGTTTTTT. The variable domain in full, completed from reference TRBV7-8 and TRBJ2-2, reads GAGVSQSPRYKVAKRGQDVALRCDPISGHVSLFWYQQALGQGPEFLTYFQNEAQLDKSGLPSDRFFAERPEGSVSTLKIQRTQQEDSAVYLCASSLSGVAGELFFGEGSRLTVL.

CDR3 DNA sequence: TGTGCCAGCAGCACTTCCGGGACCCGTTCTTTTGGTACGCAGTATTTT. Translation: CASSTSGTRSFGTQYF. V usage is TRBV5-6 and J usage is TRBJ2-3, with D tentatively TRBD1 or TRBD2 (5 bases each). Germline V gene sequence: CDR1 SGHDT, CDR2 YYEEEE. CDR3 length: 16 residues. The V gene lost 4 bases and the J gene lost 8 bases, with 23 bases spanning the gap.

V and J are TRBV5-1 and TRBJ1-1; 8 bases agree with TRBD1. The CDR3 has 16 residues. After removal of 0 bases from V and 6 bases from J, the junction contained 10 bases not matched to a gene. In germline, CDR1 is SGHRS, CDR2 YFSETQ. The CDR3 loop is CASSLERTGTLPEAFF. The CDR3 DNA follows: TGCGCCAGCAGCTTGGAAAGGACAGGGACCCTACCTGAAGCTTTCTTT.

This clonotype was observed many times. This rearrangement joins TRBV4-3 to TRBJ2-1, with 8 bases that match TRBD2. The CDR3 is 16 residues long. The germline V gene has CDR1 LGHNA and CDR2 YSLEER. V lost 6 bases to trimming and J lost 7 bases; unmatched junction nucleotides: 14. The CDR3 sequence: CASSHLDSGVANEQFF. The CDR3 nucleotides read TGCGCCAGCAGTCATCTCGATAGCGGGGTTGCGAATGAGCAGTTCTTC.